These 21 T cell receptor beta chains share one sample of origin, sequenced in a study of blood T cells in healthy people across ages. Primers used in a second PCR of about 6 to 11 cycles were a sample-barcoded 5' primer and a J-beta primer mix. TCRdb re-analysed the 5' RACE reads in MiXCR, keeping a single row per CDR3 protein. The table has over a million distinct CDR3 sequences, 45% seen once; the top ten hold about 19%. The material sequenced was blood. These receptor sequences come from a woman aged 60-75 years in good health.

J is TRBJ2-1 and V is TRBV29-1, with TRBD1 identical over 10 bases. After removal of 0 bases from V and 2 bases from J, the junction contained 4 bases not matched to a gene. This CDR3 has 16 amino acids. The germline gives CDR1 SQVTM, CDR2 ANQGSEA. CDR3 region: CSVEEAGQGAYNEQFF. In nucleotides, the CDR3 is TGCAGCGTTGAAGAGGCAGGACAGGGGGCCTACAATGAGCAGTTCTTC.

This clonotype has a count of ten or more. The CDR3 DNA reads as TGTGCCAGCAGTACTATTGATAATTCACCCCTCCACTTT. As protein: CASSTIDNSPLHF. The chain employs TRBV6-5 and TRBJ1-6; no clear D. CDR3 length equals 13 residues. Per the germline V gene, CDR1 is MNHEY and CDR2 is SVGAGI. Deletions cut 5 bases from V and 5 bases from J, with 7 bases between.

A few counts support this clonotype. This chain connects TRBV20-1 to TRBJ2-7; D perhaps matches TRBD2 (6 bases). Germline CDR1 is DFQATT and CDR2 is SNEGSKA (reference sequence). V was pared by 6 bases and J by 2 bases, with 17 bases between. This CDR3 contains 14 residues. The CDR3 sequence: CSAEHRDSPYEQYF. The DNA of the CDR3 is TGCAGTGCAGAACACCGGGACTCTCCCTACGAGCAGTACTTC.

A remark on this clonotype: It may be a read error: a sequence one base away is much more abundant. The chain couples TRBV20-1 to TRBJ2-5; 10 bases are a match to TRBD2. The CDR3 has 14 residues. Germline-derived CDR1 and CDR2 are DFQATT and SNEGSKA (reference sequence). Trimming at V came to 3 bases and at J to 11 bases, leaving 12 bases not matched to a gene. The CDR3 loop is CSARLLAGLNEQYF. In nucleotides, the CDR3 is TGCAGTGCTAGGTTACTAGCGGGACTCAATGAGCAGTACTTC.

This rearrangement joins TRBV6-6 to TRBJ2-6; D is uncertain. This CDR3 contains 15 residues. Trimming removed 6 bases from V and 2 bases from J, with 11 bases in between. Looked up from germline, CDR1 is MNHNY and CDR2 is SVGAGI (reference sequence). The CDR3 reads CASRPRATGANVLTF. CDR3 sequence (DNA): TGTGCCAGCAGACCAAGGGCGACTGGGGCCAACGTCCTGACTTTC.

This chain joins TRBV6-6 and TRBJ1-6; the D is unclear. The V and J ends lost 4 bases and 7 bases respectively, with 5 bases between them. The CDR3 length is 12 residues. Germline-derived CDR1 and CDR2 are MNHNY and SVGAGI (reference sequence). The CDR3 bases are TGTGCCAGCAGTTGGGAGAATTCACCCCTCCACTTT. Its translation: CASSWENSPLHF.

This chain connects TRBV7-8 to TRBJ2-7; 13 bases are a match to TRBD2. With V trimmed by 1 base and J by 2 bases, 5 bases remained unmatched. The germline CDR1 and CDR2 sequences are SGHVS and FQNEAQ. The CDR3 is made up of 17 amino acids. Here the CDR3 DNA reads TGTGCCAGCAGCTTAGGTCTGGGGACTAGCGGGACCTACGAGCAGTACTTC. Its protein product is CASSLGLGTSGTYEQYF.

This clonotype was seen more than once but under ten times. The chain couples TRBV5-1 to TRBJ2-1; possible D gene TRBD2, 6 bases. The germline V gene has CDR1 SGHRS and CDR2 YFSETQ. Trimming shortened V by 0 bases and J by 7 bases, and 11 bases separated the two germline ends. The CDR3 length is 14 residues. CDR3 DNA: TGCGCCAGCAGCTTGGCCTGGGCGGGAAATGAGCAGTTCTTC. Translation: CASSLAWAGNEQFF.

V usage is TRBV6-1 and J usage is TRBJ2-5, with D uncertain. The J call may be mistaken, given a closer DNA end match to TRBJ2-7. This CDR3 is 15 amino acids long. Germline V gene sequence: CDR1 MNHNS, CDR2 SASEGT. The CDR3 sequence: CASRAAPSQDYEQYF. The CDR3 bases are TGTGCCAGCAGAGCTGCCCCCTCGCAGGACTACGAGCAGTACTTC.

This clonotype was seen a handful of times. This sequence joins TRBV20-1 and TRBJ2-5, with D possibly matching TRBD2 (6 bases). V was trimmed by 0 bases and J by 4 bases, leaving 15 bases between them. The CDR3 spans 15 residues. Germline V gene lookup returns CDR1 DFQATT and CDR2 SNEGSKA (reference sequence). The CDR3: CSAREGGGEGETQYF. The CDR3 DNA follows: TGCAGTGCTAGAGAGGGGGGAGGCGAGGGAGAGACCCAGTACTTC.

V usage is TRBV27 and J usage is TRBJ1-5; D uncertain. CDR3 length: 18 residues. Germline CDR1 MNHEY, CDR2 SMNVEV (reference sequence). V was shortened by 0 bases and J by 0 bases, with 15 bases between the two germline ends. The CDR3 nucleotides are TGTGCCAGCAGTTTATCCGGTCGGACGATTTATAGCAATCAGCCCCAGCATTTT. It encodes CASSLSGRTIYSNQPQHF.

This clonotype has ten or more counts. The chain carries TRBV20-1 and TRBJ2-7; D remains ambiguous. With 0 bases removed from V and 2 bases from J, the gap between germline ends came to 14 bases. Per germline, CDR1 DFQATT and CDR2 SNEGSKA (reference sequence). The length of the CDR3 is 15 residues. In DNA form, the CDR3 reads TGCAGTGCTAGAGATATGGCCCGACCCGCCTACGAGCAGTACTTC. It codes for CSARDMARPAYEQYF.

The chain couples TRBV7-2 to TRBJ1-2; D remains ambiguous. V was shortened by 5 bases and J by 4 bases, with 11 bases between the two germline ends. The germline V gene has CDR1 SGHTA and CDR2 FQGNSA. This CDR3 has 13 amino acids. The CDR3 is CASSPLRVYGYTF. CDR3 coding DNA: TGTGCCAGCAGCCCCCTCCGCGTCTATGGCTACACCTTC. Drawing the rest from reference TRBV7-2 and TRBJ1-2, the complete variable domain is GAGVSQSPSNKVTEKGKDVELRCDPISGHTALYWYRQSLGQGLEFLIYFQGNSAPDKSGLPSDRFSAERTGGSVSTLTIQRTQQEDSAVYLCASSPLRVYGYTFGSGTRLTVV.

This clonotype was observed a single time. The chain couples TRBV29-1 to TRBJ1-2, with 8 bases matching TRBD1. Germline-derived CDR1 and CDR2 are SQVTM and ANQGSEA. J lost 8 bases, V lost 8 bases, and 10 bases had no gene match. This CDR3 has 12 residues. In DNA form, the CDR3 reads TGCAGCCCCTCGACAGGGGAGGACGGCTACACCTTC. It yields the protein CSPSTGEDGYTF.

In this sample, this clonotype turned up once. The V and J genes are TRBV20-1 and TRBJ2-3, with D possibly being TRBD1 or TRBD2 (6 bases each). Germline CDR1 DFQATT, CDR2 SNEGSKA (reference sequence). There are 17 residues in the CDR3. The ends were cut back, 1 base at V and 2 bases at J, with 19 bases in the middle. The CDR3 nucleotides are TGCAGTGCTAGAGGGGGGGCGGTAGATTCCCCCACAGATACGCAGTATTTT. Protein: CSARGGAVDSPTDTQYF.

The rearrangement joins TRBV28 to TRBJ1-2, with 10 bases aligning to TRBD1. Germline CDR1 MDHEN, CDR2 SYDVKM. This CDR3 is built from 13 residues. Trimming cost V 11 bases and J 6 bases; bases outside gene matches: 9. This CDR3 is CAHPGTGDNGYTF. The CDR3, as DNA: TGTGCCCATCCCGGGACAGGGGATAATGGCTACACCTTC.

The table lists this clonotype with a few counts. The chain has TRBV20-1 and TRBJ2-7, with 10 bases fitting TRBD2. The CDR3 runs 15 residues. Per germline, CDR1 DFQATT and CDR2 SNEGSKA (reference sequence). V lost 0 bases and J lost 1; bases outside the gene matches: 3. CDR3 coding DNA: TGCAGTGCTAGAGATGGGGGACTAGCGTCCTACGAGCAGTACTTC. It yields the protein CSARDGGLASYEQYF.

This clonotype was observed a handful of times. Since a much larger clone is just one base distant, this may be a read error. The chain couples TRBV20-1 to TRBJ2-1, with TRBD2 identical over 8 bases. This CDR3 has 14 amino acids. The V and J ends lost 1 base and 7 bases, in that order; junction bases with no gene match: 6. Germline V gives CDR1 DFQATT, CDR2 SNEGSKA (reference sequence). CDR3 amino acids: CSARGRAGVNEQFF. The CDR3 DNA reads TGCAGTGCTAGAGGTCGAGCGGGAGTAAATGAGCAGTTCTTC.

The J gene is TRBJ2-5, the V gene TRBV7-9; 9 nucleotides match TRBD2. J was trimmed by 1 base and V by 5 bases; bases with no gene match: 14. Per germline, CDR1 SEHNR and CDR2 FQNEAQ (reference sequence). This CDR3 is built from 18 residues. Here the CDR3 reads CASSPGNSGRISQETQYF. DNA for the CDR3: TGTGCCAGCAGCCCGGGCAATAGCGGGAGAATCTCCCAAGAGACCCAGTACTTC.

This clonotype has ten or more counts. The CDR3 loop is CASSPGTPRFVVQYF. The CDR3 nucleotides are TGTGCCAGCAGCCCCGGGACTCCCCGTTTTGTGGTGCAGTACTTC. The chain links TRBV5-5 to TRBJ2-7; a weak D match, TRBD2 (6 bases). The CDR3 totals 15 residues. V lost 4 bases to trimming and J lost 9 bases, with 23 bases between them. In germline, CDR1 is SGHKS, CDR2 YYEKEE (reference sequence). The complete variable domain, with remaining parts taken from reference TRBV5-5 and TRBJ2-7, reads DAGVTQSPTHLIKTRGQQVTLRCSPISGHKSVSWYQQVLGQGPQFIFQYYEKEERGRGNFPDRFSARQFPNYSSELNVNALLLGDSALYLCASSPGTPRFVVQYFGPGTRLTVT.

The chain is built from TRBV11-1 and TRBJ2-7, with TRBD2 matching 10 bases. This CDR3 contains 22 residues. Trimming cost V 5 bases and J 4 bases; bases outside gene matches: 29. Germline V gene lookup returns CDR1 SGHAT and CDR2 FQDESV (reference sequence). The chain's CDR3 is CASSLPSTGPDLKREGLYEQYF. CDR3 DNA: TGTGCCAGCAGCCTACCTTCGACAGGGCCTGATTTGAAGCGGGAGGGCCTGTACGAGCAGTACTTC.